This T cell receptor (beta chain) stems from a study of neurological immune-mediated disorders (dated by TCRdb to between 2018 and 2020). The study in broad terms: Peripheral blood TCR-beta repertoires from HTLV-I-associated myelopathy (HAM/TSP) patients, multiple sclerosis patients and healthy controls were compared by UMI-based sequencing. Alongside PBMC samples, the set of some 98 TCR-beta libraries contained longitudinal samples, technical triplicates, and paired CD4+ and CD8+ T-cell subsets that had been sorted. The cohort was made up of 68 subjects, consisting of 15 or so HAM/TSP patients, roughly 35 multiple sclerosis patients and around 20 healthy controls. The research as a whole found: The highest TCR clonal expansion was observed in HAM/TSP patients, whereas the lowest was observed in MS patients, even when compared with healthy controls. No identical CDR3 amino acid sequences were found to be shared among expanded clones across subjects, suggesting that TCR-beta repertoires were private in all groups.

Trimmed from V: 5 bases; trimmed from J: 7 bases; junction bases lacking a gene match: 14. From a lookup of the germline V gene, CDR1 and CDR2 are SGDLS and YYNGEE. The CDR3 holds 17 amino acids from the cysteine to the phenylalanine. Only the CDR3 region is kept as DNA, spanning 51 bases read in frame from base 1. The healthy controls were volunteers from blood banks in Maryland, USA. For sorted-subset TCR libraries, some 970,000 sorted CD4+ or CD8+ T cells were used. Peripheral blood underwent Ficoll-Hypaque density gradient centrifugation to isolate PBMCs, which were then cryopreserved in liquid nitrogen. Paired sorted CD4+ and CD8+ subsets came from healthy controls, HAM/TSP patients and MS patients. cDNA synthesis used template-switch 5'RACE with a primer carrying a 10-nucleotide random unique molecular identifier tagging each TCR transcript. Over 170 million TCR-beta sequences, covering 15-18 subjects, were produced in each sequencing run. The RNeasy kit was used to extract total RNA. Using the KAPA Real-time Library Amplification kit, TCR-beta VDJ regions were amplified with primers for the TCR constant region and the 5'RACE anchor. A first PCR added sample indexes and Illumina adaptors, after which a second PCR increased the library yield. After purification with Ampure beads, the TCR product of roughly 650 bp was size-selected on a 2% E-gel SizeSelection system. Library quality was checked on a Bioanalyzer, concentration was measured with Qubit, and libraries were quantified with the Kapa Library Quantification kit before pooling. An Illumina HiSeq 2500 sequenced the libraries paired-end 2 x 150 bp. To increase sequence diversity, about 23-30% phiX was spiked into each library pool. Per the source publication's procedure: The UMI-based MiGEC pipeline processed quality-filtered reads and removed over 80% of raw TCR sequences during error correction. VDJ genes were aligned to IMGT germline references, and each clonotype was defined by a unique CDR3 amino acid sequence together with V-J genes. Clonal expansion, Shannon diversity and CDR3 relatedness (CalcPairwiseDistances, ClusterSamples) were evaluated with VDJtools, and phylogenetic trees were built with CLCbio workbench. Expanded clones were defined as having at least 8 unique UMIs, based on coefficient-of-variation modelling across technical triplicates. TCRdb passed the public sequencing reads through fastp at Q25 and MiXCR, retaining productive beta sequences. Each entry merges the rows of one CDR3 protein and shows their most common DNA and genes. TCRdb's processing, not the authors', yielded these V and J calls. The sample table records around 40,000 distinct CDR3 sequences; 7% to 8.5% of these occur just once. The top ten hold 5.7% of the sample.

This clonotype has a count of ten or more. Its antigen specificity is not known. No much larger clonotype is one base removed from it; base qualities were not supplied. Sequenced sample: CD4+ T cells from blood. The origin of this receptor is a man aged 50 to 59 in good health. The rearrangement joined TRBV9 to TRBJ2-2; TRBD1 matches 10 bases in the middle. The bases read TGTGCCAGCAGAGGCAATCGGGACAGGGGTTTCGGCGGGGAGCTGTTTTTT. The translation is CASRGNRDRGFGGELFF.